These T cell receptor beta chains were read from a single sample in a study of T cell changes during pregnancy in multiple sclerosis. The data were produced by immunoSEQ multiplex PCR, yet TCRdb's version contains in-frame clones alone and is incomplete. This sample has about 110,000 clones, with roughly 90% found just once. Specimen: peripheral blood, collected in the third trimester of pregnancy. The source of these receptors is a female donor with multiple sclerosis, enrolled in a pregnancy study. Each CDR3 is given with its conserved first and last residue. A D gene is named only where the DNA matches it firmly. Expanded clones are given a class, and other clones once, few, many or no size at all.

J: TRBJ1-2; V: TRBV5-1; D: TRBD1; size: .; DNA: TGCGCCAGCAGTGCAGGGGGCGCGGGCTATGGCTACACCTTC; CDR3: CASSAGGAGYGYTF
J: TRBJ2-7; V: TRBV5-1; D: .; size: .; DNA: TGCGCCAGCAGCCAAAATGCTGTGGCAGGGCAGGGGTACGAGCAGTACTTC; CDR3: CASSQNAVAGQGYEQYF
J: TRBJ1-2; V: TRBV5-6; D: .; size: .; DNA: TGTGCCAGCAGCTACCTAGGGACACAGGCCTACGGCTATGGCTACACCTTC; CDR3: CASSYLGTQAYGYGYTF
J: TRBJ2-7; V: TRBV11-2; D: .; size: once; DNA: TGTGCCAGCAGCTCCAGGGGGGCCAGGGGCTCCTACGAGCAGTACTTC; CDR3: CASSSRGARGSYEQYF
J: TRBJ1-2; V: TRBV2; D: .; size: few; DNA: TGTGCCAGTGGGACATCGAACTATGGCTACACCTTC; CDR3: CASGTSNYGYTF
J: TRBJ1-1; V: TRBV5-8; D: .; size: .; DNA: TGTGCCAGCAGTACTGTTCAGGGGCATAGTGCTTTCTTT; CDR3: CASSTVQGHSAFF
J: TRBJ1-4; V: TRBV2; D: TRBD1; size: few; DNA: TGTGCCAGCAGCGAGGACAGGGGGCGAGGAAAACTGTTTTTT; CDR3: CASSEDRGRGKLFF
J: TRBJ1-5; V: TRBV19; D: .; size: .; DNA: TGTGCCAGTAGTATCTTCGGGGGTCGGAATCAGCCCCAGCATTTT; CDR3: CASSIFGGRNQPQHF
J: TRBJ2-5; V: TRBV18; D: .; size: .; DNA: TGTGCCAGCTCACCAGGGCCCCAAGAGACCCAGTACTTC; CDR3: CASSPGPQETQYF
J: TRBJ1-1; V: TRBV28; D: TRBD1; size: .; DNA: TGTGCCAGCAGATCCAACAGGGGCGGGCGACGGACTGAAGCTTTCTTT; CDR3: CASRSNRGGRRTEAFF
J: TRBJ2-7; V: TRBV2; D: TRBD2; size: .; DNA: TGTGCCAGCCAGGGCCGGAGACTAGCGGGGAGCTCCTACGAGCAGTACTTC; CDR3: CASQGRRLAGSSYEQYF
J: TRBJ2-2; V: TRBV10-3; D: .; size: .; DNA: TGTGCCATCAGTCGACAGGAAATCGCGAACACCGGGGAGCTGTTTTTT; CDR3: CAISRQEIANTGELFF
J: TRBJ2-6; V: TRBV9; D: TRBD1; size: .; DNA: TGTGCCAGCAGCGGTTCCGGGACAGGAGGAGTCTCAGCAGGGGCCAACGTCCTGACTTTC; CDR3: CASSGSGTGGVSAGANVLTF
J: TRBJ2-1; V: TRBV6-4; D: TRBD2; size: .; DNA: TGTGCCAGCAGTCGGGGGGGGAACAATGAGCAGTTCTTC; CDR3: CASSRGGNNEQFF
J: TRBJ2-3; V: TRBV29-1; D: .; size: .; DNA: TGCAGCGCCGGGCCAGGGCCTAGCACAGATACGCAGTATTTT; CDR3: CSAGPGPSTDTQYF
J: TRBJ2-1; V: TRBV11-3; D: TRBD2; size: .; DNA: TGTGCCAGCAGCTTAGCGGGAGGTCCCTACAATGAGCAGTTCTTC; CDR3: CASSLAGGPYNEQFF
J: TRBJ2-1; V: TRBV5-1; D: TRBD2; size: .; DNA: TGCGCCAGCAGCTTGGCTACGGGACTAGCGGGGCCGGGGGAGCAGTTCTTC; CDR3: CASSLATGLAGPGEQFF
J: TRBJ2-7; V: TRBV7-3; D: TRBD2; size: .; DNA: TGTGCCAGCAGCTTATTCTCCGGGACTAACTCCTACGAGCAGTACTTC; CDR3: CASSLFSGTNSYEQYF
J: TRBJ2-1; V: TRBV5-1; D: TRBD1; size: .; DNA: TGCGCCAGCAGCTTCGTAGGGACAGCCGTCGACAATGAGCAGTTCTTC; CDR3: CASSFVGTAVDNEQFF
J: TRBJ1-5; V: TRBV6-4; D: .; size: .; DNA: TGTGCCAGCATCAGACAGTTCCGTTACAATCAGCCCCAGCATTTT; CDR3: CASIRQFRYNQPQHF
J: TRBJ1-6; V: TRBV6-5; D: .; size: .; DNA: TGTGCCAGCAGTTACTCACAGGATTCACCCCTCCACTTT; CDR3: CASSYSQDSPLHF
J: TRBJ1-2; V: TRBV4-1; D: .; size: .; DNA: TGCGCCAGCAGCCCAGCCGGCGGCCGCTATGGCTACACCTTC; CDR3: CASSPAGGRYGYTF
J: TRBJ2-7; V: TRBV5-1; D: TRBD2; size: .; DNA: TGCGCCAGCAGCTTGGGAACCGGCCGTAGCGGGACGCTCGACGAGCAGTACTTC; CDR3: CASSLGTGRSGTLDEQYF
J: TRBJ2-4; V: TRBV27; D: .; size: .; DNA: TGTGCCAGCAAGCCCGTCGGAGAAGTGGAGGTAGGGAGAAGGTACATTCAGTACTTC; CDR3: CASKPVGEVEVGRRYIQYF
J: TRBJ2-3; V: TRBV5-1; D: TRBD2; size: .; DNA: TGCGCCAGCAGCTCCGGACTAGCGGGGGCCCGAGGAAATACGCAGTATTTT; CDR3: CASSSGLAGARGNTQYF
J: TRBJ2-4; V: TRBV9; D: TRBD2; size: .; DNA: TGTGCCAGCAGCCTAGGGTGGGGGGGGGAGAACATTCAGTACTTC; CDR3: CASSLGWGGENIQYF
J: TRBJ1-1; V: TRBV27; D: .; size: .; DNA: TGTGCCAGCAGTCCCCTCTCGAACACTGAAGCTTTCTTT; CDR3: CASSPLSNTEAFF
J: TRBJ2-7; V: TRBV28; D: .; size: .; DNA: TGTGCCAGCAGTCTTAGCTCCTACGAGCAGTACTTC; CDR3: CASSLSSYEQYF
J: TRBJ2-2; V: TRBV13; D: .; size: .; DNA: TGTGCCAGCAGCTCGAGAAGTCTGAACACCGGGGAGCTGTTTTTT; CDR3: CASSSRSLNTGELFF
J: TRBJ2-1; V: TRBV29-1; D: .; size: .; DNA: TGCAGCGCCGGGACTCCAATGGGGTACAATGAGCAGTTCTTC; CDR3: CSAGTPMGYNEQFF
J: TRBJ1-1; V: TRBV5-8; D: .; size: .; DNA: TGTGCCAGCAGCGGGCTGCGAATTCCAGACACTGAAGCTTTCTTT; CDR3: CASSGLRIPDTEAFF
J: TRBJ2-6; V: TRBV7-3; D: TRBD1; size: .; DNA: TGTGCCAGCAGGAAGACAGGGCCAGGGGCCAACGTCCTGACTTTC; CDR3: CASRKTGPGANVLTF
J: TRBJ2-1; V: TRBV5-1; D: TRBD2; size: .; DNA: TGCGCCAGCAGCTTGGAAGCGGGATCCTACAATGAGCAGTTCTTC; CDR3: CASSLEAGSYNEQFF
J: TRBJ1-1; V: TRBV30; D: .; size: few; DNA: TGTGCCTGGGTGGGGCCCTGGGGTGAAGCTTTCTTT; CDR3: CAWVGPWGEAFF
J: TRBJ1-4; V: TRBV5-1; D: TRBD1; size: .; DNA: TGCGCCAGCAGCTGGGGGACAGGGGGTAATGAAAAACTGTTTTTT; CDR3: CASSWGTGGNEKLFF
J: TRBJ1-5; V: TRBV2; D: .; size: .; DNA: TGTGCCAGCAAACAGGGTGGCAATCAGCCCCAGCATTTT; CDR3: CASKQGGNQPQHF
J: TRBJ1-4; V: TRBV9; D: .; size: .; DNA: TGTGCCAGCAGCGAGCGATCAACTAATGAAAAACTGTTTTTT; CDR3: CASSERSTNEKLFF
J: TRBJ2-2; V: TRBV18; D: TRBD1; size: once; DNA: TGTGCCAGCTCACCGGGACAGGTTATCGGGGAGCTGTTTTTT; CDR3: CASSPGQVIGELFF
J: TRBJ1-1; V: TRBV5-1; D: .; size: .; DNA: TGCGCCAGCAGCTCTACAGTGAACACTGAAGCTTTCTTT; CDR3: CASSSTVNTEAFF
J: TRBJ2-2; V: TRBV27; D: TRBD2; size: .; DNA: TGTGCCAGCAGCCTACAGACTAGCGGGAGGCCCACCGGGGAGCTGTTTTTT; CDR3: CASSLQTSGRPTGELFF
J: TRBJ2-1; V: TRBV10-3; D: .; size: .; DNA: TGTGCCATCAGTCCTCATCAGGAGCAGTTCTTC; CDR3: CAISPHQEQFF
J: TRBJ2-7; V: TRBV30; D: .; size: .; DNA: TGTGCCTGGAGGTCCGGGAGGCAGGGGACCGAGCAGTACTTC; CDR3: CAWRSGRQGTEQYF
J: TRBJ2-7; V: TRBV6-5; D: .; size: .; DNA: TGTGCCAGCAGGCGGGACGGATACTACGAGCAGTACTTC; CDR3: CASRRDGYYEQYF
J: TRBJ1-1; V: TRBV5-6; D: TRBD1; size: few; DNA: TGTGCCAGCAGCTTGGCAGGGGGCAACACTGAAGCTTTCTTT; CDR3: CASSLAGGNTEAFF
J: TRBJ2-7; V: TRBV14; D: .; size: .; DNA: TGTGCCAGCAGCCAATTCAGGGTCCACGAGCAGTACTTC; CDR3: CASSQFRVHEQYF